Listed below are T cell receptor beta chains from one sample, sequenced in a study of blood T cells in healthy people across ages. TCRdb reprocessed the 5' RACE reads with MiXCR, giving one entry per CDR3 protein. In the table there are 550,000 to 600,000 distinct CDR3 sequences, 25% to 30% of which are singletons. The specimen was blood. These receptors all come from a woman in her 70s in good health. The CDR3 runs from the conserved cysteine through the conserved F or W. The order of the fields is CDR3 length, D gene, J gene, clone size, V gene, CDR3 protein, CDR3 DNA. D genes are given only for firm matches. Only part of the rows carry a size: once, few, many, or a class if the clone is expanded.

length: 15; D: NA; J: TRBJ1-4; size: NA; V: TRBV12-3/TRBV12-4; CDR3: CASSFGGTTNEKLFF; DNA: TGTGCCAGCAGTTTCGGGGGAACAACTAATGAAAAACTGTTTTTT
length: 16; D: NA; J: TRBJ2-4; size: few; V: TRBV20-1; CDR3: CSARDLQTIAKNIQYF; DNA: TGCAGTGCTAGAGATCTACAGACCATAGCCAAAAACATTCAGTACTTC
length: 14; D: NA; J: TRBJ2-3; size: NA; V: TRBV11-3; CDR3: CASSLVKGVSTQYF; DNA: TGTGCCAGCAGCTTGGTAAAAGGGGTCAGTACGCAGTATTTT
length: 13; D: NA; J: TRBJ2-1; size: few; V: TRBV12-3/TRBV12-4; CDR3: CASSFDSGKEQFF; DNA: TGTGCCAGCAGTTTTGACAGCGGAAAGGAGCAGTTCTTC
length: 14; D: NA; J: TRBJ2-3; size: few; V: TRBV5-1; CDR3: CASSSGGSTDTQYF; DNA: TGCGCCAGCAGCTCGGGCGGGTCCACAGATACGCAGTATTTT
length: 13; D: NA; J: TRBJ2-3; size: few; V: TRBV6-2/TRBV6-3; CDR3: CASRRASTDTQYF; DNA: TGTGCCAGCAGACGCGCTAGCACAGATACGCAGTATTTT
length: 14; D: NA; J: TRBJ2-1; size: NA; V: TRBV4-1; CDR3: CASSQEGNDNEQFF; DNA: TGCGCCAGCAGCCAAGAGGGTAACGACAATGAGCAGTTCTTC
length: 12; D: TRBD1; J: TRBJ1-1; size: NA; V: TRBV10-3; CDR3: CAGGQGDTEAFF; DNA: TGTGCCGGCGGACAGGGGGACACTGAAGCTTTCTTT
length: 13; D: TRBD1; J: TRBJ2-3; size: NA; V: TRBV6-2/TRBV6-3; CDR3: CASRETGVDTQYF; DNA: TGTGCCAGCAGGGAAACAGGGGTTGATACGCAGTATTTT
length: 11; D: NA; J: TRBJ2-1; size: many; V: TRBV11-2; CDR3: CASSPHHEQFF; DNA: TGTGCCAGCAGCCCCCACCATGAGCAGTTCTTC
length: 18; D: TRBD1; J: TRBJ1-3; size: many; V: TRBV6-1; CDR3: CASRPWDSLAGGGNTIYF; DNA: TGTGCCAGCAGACCCTGGGACAGCTTAGCGGGTGGTGGAAACACCATATATTTT
length: 15; D: TRBD2; J: TRBJ2-5; size: NA; V: TRBV7-3; CDR3: CASSVTGTRGETQYF; DNA: TGTGCCAGCAGCGTCACCGGGACTAGAGGGGAGACCCAGTACTTC
length: 16; D: TRBD2; J: TRBJ2-1; size: few; V: TRBV9; CDR3: CASSSDLSGGHNEQFF; DNA: TGTGCCAGCAGCTCCGACCTTAGCGGGGGGCACAATGAGCAGTTCTTC
length: 16; D: TRBD2; J: TRBJ2-1; size: NA; V: TRBV14; CDR3: CASSRKRAGGINEQFF; DNA: TGTGCCAGCAGCCGCAAGCGAGCGGGAGGGATTAATGAGCAGTTCTTC
length: 14; D: NA; J: TRBJ2-1; size: NA; V: TRBV30; CDR3: CAWSLASLHNEQFF; DNA: TGTGCCTGGAGTTTGGCCTCACTCCACAATGAGCAGTTCTTC
length: 14; D: NA; J: TRBJ1-5; size: NA; V: TRBV5-1; CDR3: CASSVQQGGQPQHF; DNA: TGCGCCAGCAGCGTGCAACAGGGAGGGCAGCCCCAGCATTTT
length: 12; D: NA; J: TRBJ1-5; size: NA; V: TRBV29-1; CDR3: CSVRDANQPQHF; DNA: TGCAGCGTTAGGGACGCAAATCAGCCCCAGCATTTT
length: 14; D: TRBD2; J: TRBJ2-1; size: NA; V: TRBV29-1; CDR3: CSVRLAGGNREQFF; DNA: TGCAGCGTTCGACTAGCGGGGGGAAATAGAGAGCAGTTCTTC
length: 16; D: NA; J: TRBJ2-3; size: few; V: TRBV7-3; CDR3: CASSLGTSYSTDTQYF; DNA: TGTGCCAGCAGCTTAGGGACTTCCTACAGCACAGATACGCAGTATTTT
length: 13; D: NA; J: TRBJ2-5; size: NA; V: TRBV5-1; CDR3: CASSRATQETQYF; DNA: TGCGCCAGCAGTCGGGCTACACAAGAGACCCAGTACTTC
length: 14; D: TRBD1; J: TRBJ1-6; size: many; V: TRBV20-1; CDR3: CSAAPTGYNSPLHF; DNA: TGCAGTGCAGCCCCGACAGGGTATAATTCACCCCTCCACTTT
length: 14; D: NA; J: TRBJ2-5; size: NA; V: TRBV7-2; CDR3: CASSSGPFQETQYF; DNA: TGTGCCAGCAGCTCGGGACCTTTCCAAGAGACCCAGTACTTC
length: 13; D: NA; J: TRBJ1-1; size: NA; V: TRBV10-3; CDR3: CAIQGALGTEAFF; DNA: TGTGCCATCCAAGGGGCGCTAGGAACTGAAGCTTTCTTT
length: 15; D: TRBD1; J: TRBJ2-7; size: NA; V: TRBV7-2; CDR3: CASTPTWDSSYEQYF; DNA: TGTGCCAGCACCCCGACTTGGGACAGTAGCTACGAGCAGTACTTC
length: 14; D: NA; J: TRBJ1-2; size: NA; V: TRBV7-9; CDR3: CASSLSQPIYGYTF; DNA: TGTGCCAGCAGCTTATCCCAGCCCATCTATGGCTACACCTTC
length: 13; D: NA; J: TRBJ2-6; size: few; V: TRBV10-3; CDR3: CAISGLEANVLTF; DNA: TGTGCCATTTCGGGGTTGGAGGCCAACGTCCTGACTTTC
length: 14; D: NA; J: TRBJ2-5; size: NA; V: TRBV19; CDR3: CASSIDKGRETQYF; DNA: TGTGCCAGTAGTATTGACAAGGGACGGGAGACCCAGTACTTC
length: 16; D: TRBD1; J: TRBJ1-1; size: NA; V: TRBV7-2; CDR3: CASSRDRVAMNTEAFF; DNA: TGTGCCAGCAGCCGCGACAGGGTGGCGATGAACACTGAAGCTTTCTTT
length: 10; D: NA; J: TRBJ2-5; size: NA; V: TRBV20-1; CDR3: CSAGTVDQYF; DNA: TGCAGTGCTGGGACGGTCGACCAGTACTTC
length: 17; D: TRBD2; J: TRBJ2-3; size: few; V: TRBV7-2; CDR3: CASSLPTSGGALATQYF; DNA: TGTGCCAGCAGCTTACCGACTAGCGGGGGGGCCCTAGCTACGCAGTATTTT
length: 14; D: NA; J: TRBJ1-6; size: NA; V: TRBV29-1; CDR3: CSVKPGGDGSPLHF; DNA: TGCAGCGTTAAGCCGGGGGGAGACGGATCACCCCTCCACTTT
length: 13; D: NA; J: TRBJ1-2; size: few; V: TRBV4-3; CDR3: CASSQGGTVGYTF; DNA: TGCGCCAGCAGCCAAGGCGGGACGGTTGGCTACACCTTC
length: 17; D: TRBD2; J: TRBJ2-5; size: NA; V: TRBV7-8; CDR3: CASSLGTSGVLGETQYF; DNA: TGTGCCAGCAGCTTAGGGACTAGCGGGGTCTTGGGAGAGACCCAGTACTTC
length: 15; D: TRBD2; J: TRBJ2-3; size: NA; V: TRBV12-3/TRBV12-4; CDR3: CASRKTSGGDDTQYF; DNA: TGTGCCAGCAGGAAGACTAGCGGGGGGGACGATACGCAGTATTTT
length: 17; D: TRBD1; J: TRBJ1-5; size: few; V: TRBV6-2/TRBV6-3; CDR3: CASEGGQGYYSNQPQHF; DNA: TGTGCCAGCGAAGGGGGACAGGGGTATTATAGCAATCAGCCCCAGCATTTT
length: 13; D: NA; J: TRBJ1-1; size: NA; V: TRBV7-2; CDR3: CASSLAWGREAFF; DNA: TGTGCCAGCAGCTTAGCCTGGGGTAGGGAAGCTTTCTTT
length: 16; D: NA; J: TRBJ2-4; size: NA; V: TRBV29-1; CDR3: CSVEDTVLGAKNIQYF; DNA: TGCAGCGTTGAAGACACAGTGTTGGGGGCCAAAAACATTCAGTACTTC
length: 16; D: TRBD2; J: TRBJ2-1; size: NA; V: TRBV5-1; CDR3: CANSLELAGGPNEQFF; DNA: TGCGCCAACAGCTTGGAACTAGCGGGGGGGCCCAATGAGCAGTTCTTC
length: 13; D: NA; J: TRBJ2-5; size: few; V: TRBV20-1; CDR3: CSAKGTSVGDQYF; DNA: TGCAGTGCGAAGGGGACATCAGTTGGGGACCAGTACTTC
length: 15; D: TRBD2; J: TRBJ2-1; size: few; V: TRBV5-1; CDR3: CASSFTSGGLYEQFF; DNA: TGCGCCAGCAGCTTTACTAGCGGGGGGTTATATGAGCAGTTCTTC
length: 15; D: NA; J: TRBJ2-3; size: NA; V: TRBV27; CDR3: CASSLSGARTDTQYF; DNA: TGTGCCAGCAGTTTATCAGGGGCCCGCACAGATACGCAGTATTTT
length: 14; D: TRBD2; J: TRBJ2-5; size: NA; V: TRBV15; CDR3: CATGSGGVQETQYF; DNA: TGTGCCACTGGGAGCGGGGGGGTCCAAGAGACCCAGTACTTC
length: 14; D: NA; J: TRBJ2-7; size: NA; V: TRBV7-6; CDR3: CASSLERGSYEQYF; DNA: TGTGCCAGCAGCTTAGAGAGAGGCTCCTACGAGCAGTACTTC
length: 13; D: NA; J: TRBJ2-4; size: NA; V: TRBV20-1; CDR3: CSARREPRNIQYF; DNA: TGCAGTGCTAGGAGGGAGCCTAGAAACATTCAGTACTTC
length: 12; D: NA; J: TRBJ2-3; size: few; V: TRBV12-5; CDR3: CASGLNSDTQYF; DNA: TGTGCTAGTGGCCTCAACTCAGATACGCAGTATTTT
length: 13; D: NA; J: TRBJ1-2; size: few; V: TRBV4-3; CDR3: CASSHDGTVGYTF; DNA: TGCGCCAGCAGCCACGACGGGACGGTCGGCTACACCTTC